Each of the 20 T cell receptor beta chains below was sequenced from the same sample in a study of spatial heterogeneity in lung cancer. Time point reported: sample taken at primary tumor resection. Sequencing was performed on whole RNA extracted from tumor and nontumor lung tissue, or from frozen PBMC, and the material was left unsorted. MiXCR, run by TCRdb on the 5' RACE reads, gives a single entry per CDR3 protein. The table records 2,500 to 3,000 distinct CDR3 sequences, about 9.1% of them present only once. This material consisted of normal lung tissue next to the tumor, taken at surgery. The receptors were sampled from a male donor with early-stage non-small cell lung cancer.

By sample fraction, this clonotype is medium-sized (0.01 to 0.1%). As an off-target read in a library built for alpha chains, this beta chain has a frequency of little significance. The rearrangement joins TRBV5-1 to TRBJ2-7; D possibly corresponds to TRBD1 (7 bases). Germline CDR1 and CDR2: SGHRS and YFSETQ. This CDR3 comprises 14 residues. V was cut by 0 bases and J by 6 bases, with 13 bases left in between. Here the CDR3 DNA reads TGCGCCAGCAGCTTGGGGGGGGACAGCCCCGAGCAGTACTTC. Protein product: CASSLGGDSPEQYF.

On this clonotype itself: This beta chain appears as a stray read in a library generated for alpha chains; its size is not informative. J is TRBJ2-7 and V is TRBV30; D is unclear. Per germline, CDR1 GTSNPN and CDR2 SVGIG (reference sequence). The CDR3 is 13 residues long. Trimming removed 2 bases at V and 7 bases at J, with 15 bases between. CDR3 loop: CAWSPGPPGEQYF. The CDR3 region has the DNA TGTGCCTGGAGTCCGGGCCCTCCCGGGGAGCAGTACTTC.

This clonotype was seen ten or more times. This beta chain turned up in a library designed for alpha chains; as an off-target read, its abundance says little. The V gene is TRBV29-1, the J gene TRBJ2-5; D gene ambiguous. Trimming removed 0 bases at V and 4 bases at J, with 9 bases between. This CDR3 contains 13 residues. Germline CDR1 is SQVTM and CDR2 is ANQGSEA. The CDR3 region has the DNA TGCAGCGTTGAAGATTCTCCTGGAGAGACCCAGTACTTC. The encoded protein is CSVEDSPGETQYF.

This clonotype was seen at least ten times. The size of this beta chain means little, since it is a stray read in a library made for alpha chains. The chain has TRBV20-1 and TRBJ2-3; D remains unclear. The germline CDR1 and CDR2 sequences are DFQATT and SNEGSKA (reference sequence). Trimming left V 3 bases short and J 4 bases short, with 17 bases between. CDR3 length: 15 residues. CDR3 residues: CSASPLGLGPDTQYF. CDR3 nucleotides: TGCAGTGCTAGCCCTCTCGGTTTGGGCCCAGATACGCAGTATTTT.

This clonotype has a handful of counts. This beta chain was picked up by a library intended for alpha chains and is off target, so its count carries little meaning. V gene TRBV11-2 combines with J gene TRBJ1-2; possibly TRBD1 for D (6 bases). Between the trimmed V and J ends, which lost 6 bases and 1 base, there was a span of 21 bases. From germline, CDR1 is SGHAT and CDR2 FQNNGV. The CDR3 has 17 residues. CDR3 bases: TGTGCCAGCAGTGGGGTGCGGGCAGGGGCCAATAACTATGGCTACACCTTC. It codes for CASSGVRAGANNYGYTF.

This clonotype rates as medium-sized. This beta chain is a stray sequence in a library constructed for alpha chains; its clone size is not meaningful. The chain links TRBV6-2 or TRBV6-3 to TRBJ2-7; 8 nucleotides agree with TRBD1. The CDR3 sequence is 15 residues long. V trimming: 7 bases; J trimming: 0 bases; junction bases outside the gene matches: 8. Germline loops: CDR1 MNHEY, CDR2 SVGEGT. The DNA for the CDR3 is TGTGCCAGCACCAAAATCAGGGGGCCCTCCTACGAGCAGTACTTC. Translating it yields CASTKIRGPSYEQYF.

A remark on this clonotype: This beta chain represents an off-target read in a library built for alpha chains; its size is of limited meaning. The chain couples TRBV7-8 to TRBJ2-1, with TRBD2 matching over 9 bases. The ends lost 1 base at V and 6 bases at J; junction bases unmatched: 4. Germline CDR1 SGHVS, CDR2 FQNEAQ. CDR3 length: 15 amino acids. DNA for the CDR3: TGTGCCAGCAGCTTAGGGGCAGCGGGAGGCAATGAGCAGTTCTTC. Amino acid sequence: CASSLGAAGGNEQFF.

By its share, this clonotype is medium-sized. As an off-target read in a library built for alpha chains, this beta chain has a frequency of little significance. The rearrangement joins TRBV18 to TRBJ2-7; TRBD2 matches at 7 bases. The germline V gene encodes CDR1 KGHSH and CDR2 LQKENI. CDR3 length: 18 residues. V gave up 5 bases and J gave up 0 bases; unmatched junction bases: 16. CDR3 coding DNA: TGTGCCAGCTCAGTAAGGGAGGGCCTTCTTGGGAGCTCCTACGAGCAGTACTTC. Encoded protein: CASSVREGLLGSSYEQYF. The full variable domain, rest sourced from reference TRBV18 and TRBJ2-7, is NAGVMQNPRHLVRRRGQEARLRCSPMKGHSHVYWYRQLPEEGLKFMVYLQKENIIDESGMPKERFSAEFPKEGPSILRIQQVVRGDSAAYFCASSVREGLLGSSYEQYFGPGTRLTVT.

This clonotype is judged medium-sized. This beta chain lies outside the target of a library built for alpha chains; its clone size means little. The V call is TRBV6-2 or TRBV6-3, the J call TRBJ2-5; tentatively, D is TRBD1 (5 bases). Germline V CDR1 and CDR2: MNHEY, SVGEGT. The CDR3 runs 12 residues. V lost 7 bases and J 5 bases, leaving 11 bases between the germline ends. The CDR3 coding sequence is TGTGCCAGCAATTCAGGGTACGAGACCCAGTACTTC. Protein sequence: CASNSGYETQYF.

In its sample, this clonotype ranks as medium-sized. The library was built for alpha chains, so this beta chain is an off-target read and its size means little. This chain links TRBV24-1 with TRBJ2-3; 7 nucleotides line up with TRBD1. The CDR3 is 14 residues long. Germline CDR1 and CDR2: KGHDR and SFDVKD. After removal of 5 bases from V and 1 base from J, the junction contained 2 bases not matched to a gene. CDR3 bases: TGTGCCACCAGTGGGACAGGACGCACAGATACGCAGTATTTT. It translates to CATSGTGRTDTQYF.

This clonotype is classed as medium-sized (0.01 to 0.1%). This beta chain lies outside the target of a library built for alpha chains; its clone size means little. This chain links TRBV5-4 with TRBJ1-2, with TRBD1 identical over 8 bases. CDR1 and CDR2 from the germline V gene are SGHNT and YYREEE (reference sequence). V dropped 3 bases and J dropped 7; count of bases not matched to a gene: 11. CDR3 length equals 15 residues. The CDR3 DNA sequence: TGTGCCAGCAGCTATTCAGGGGGCTGGGGCCTTGGCTACACCTTC. Translation gives CASSYSGGWGLGYTF.

This clonotype is medium-sized by share. This beta chain slipped into a library made for alpha chains as a stray read, so its size is not meaningful. The chain joins TRBV12-3 or TRBV12-4 to TRBJ2-3, with D hard to call. CDR3 length equals 14 residues. V was shortened by 2 bases and J by 3 bases, with 9 bases between the two germline ends. The CDR3 is CASSLLGRTDTQYF. In nucleotides, the CDR3 is TGTGCCAGCAGTTTACTGGGCAGAACAGATACGCAGTATTTT.

This clonotype was detected ten times or more. For a library built for alpha chains, this beta chain is a stray read; little rests on its size. The gene calls are TRBV4-1 and TRBJ1-1; TRBD1 matches 7 bases. V lost 1 base and J lost 4; bases outside the gene matches: 9. CDR1 is MGHRA and CDR2 is YSYEKL in the germline V gene. The CDR3 length is 16 residues. The CDR3 is CASSQGLRGPGTEAFF. The CDR3 DNA is TGCGCCAGCAGCCAAGGTTTGAGGGGGCCGGGCACTGAAGCTTTCTTT.

Concerning this clonotype itself: Found in a library prepared for alpha chains, this beta chain is an off-target read, and its abundance has little meaning. This sequence joins TRBV12-3 or TRBV12-4 and TRBJ2-1, with D maybe TRBD2 (5 bases). With 4 bases removed from V and 12 bases from J, the gap between germline ends came to 13 bases. The CDR3 contains 12 residues. CDR3 in DNA: TGTGCCAGCAGTTCGCTGTACCGGGGGCAGTTCTTC. Translation gives CASSSLYRGQFF.

This clonotype is medium-sized by share. This beta chain came through as a stray read in a library set up for alpha chains, and its size says little. The rearrangement uses TRBV12-3 or TRBV12-4 and TRBJ1-1, with a possible D match to TRBD1 (5 bases). The V end lost 6 bases, the J end lost 1 base, and 12 bases lay between the germline ends. The length of the CDR3 is 14 residues. The CDR3 region is CASSPGLGNTEAFF. The CDR3 DNA is TGTGCCAGCAGCCCGGGGCTAGGGAACACTGAAGCTTTCTTT.

This clonotype qualifies as medium-sized (0.01 to 0.1%). Being off target in a library aimed at alpha chains, this beta chain has a size of little meaning. V gene TRBV5-1 combines with J gene TRBJ2-1; 13 positions agree with TRBD2. With 7 bases clipped from V and 9 bases from J, the junction kept 4 bases outside the gene matches. CDR3 length: 13 amino acids. Germline loops: CDR1 SGHRS, CDR2 YFSETQ. In nucleotides, the CDR3 is TGCGCCAGCGGACTAGCGGGAGCCGGTGAGCAGTTCTTC. It encodes CASGLAGAGEQFF.

Within the sample, this clonotype is medium-sized (0.01 to 0.1%). This beta chain slipped into a library made for alpha chains as a stray read, so its size is not meaningful. V and J are TRBV11-2 and TRBJ2-4; the D gene is possibly TRBD2 (6 bases). Germline-derived CDR1 and CDR2 are SGHAT and FQNNGV. The V end was cut by 11 bases, the J end by 1 base, with 30 bases between. This CDR3 is 19 amino acids long. The CDR3 DNA follows: TGTGCCTCGACACCGGTCCAGCGGGCCCAACTGAGGGCCAAAAACATTCAGTACTTC. This sequence encodes CASTPVQRAQLRAKNIQYF.

This clonotype is medium-sized in the sample. Found in a library prepared for alpha chains, this beta chain is an off-target read, and its abundance has little meaning. The chain couples TRBV6-1 to TRBJ1-1; D is undetermined. The CDR3 consists of 12 residues. V lost 6 bases and J lost 10, with 15 bases in between. Germline CDR1 MNHNS, CDR2 SASEGT. DNA for the CDR3: TGTGCCAGCAGGGAATCGGTGTTAGCAGCTTTCTTT. Amino acids: CASRESVLAAFF.

This clonotype was counted at least ten times. This beta chain is a stray sequence in a library constructed for alpha chains; its clone size is not meaningful. The chain combines TRBV20-1 with TRBJ1-4; TRBD1 aligns across 11 bases. Trimming took 0 bases from V and 2 from J; bases not matched to a gene: 11. Germline V gene sequence: CDR1 DFQATT, CDR2 SNEGSKA (reference sequence). The CDR3 has 19 amino acids. The CDR3 loop is CSARDLRGDRGTTNEKLFF. As DNA, the CDR3 is TGCAGTGCTAGAGATCTCAGAGGGGACAGGGGGACGACTAATGAAAAACTGTTTTTT.

This clonotype is medium-sized. This beta chain was picked up by a library intended for alpha chains and is off target, so its count carries little meaning. V gene TRBV5-1 combines with J gene TRBJ2-6, with 11 bases matching TRBD1. The germline gives CDR1 SGHRS, CDR2 YFSETQ. After removal of 6 bases from V and 1 base from J, the junction contained 9 bases not matched to a gene. This CDR3 has 18 amino acids. The CDR3 protein is CASTMDRGRGSGANVLTF. The CDR3 DNA reads as TGCGCCAGCACCATGGACAGGGGGCGAGGGTCTGGGGCCAACGTCCTGACTTTC.